One and the same sample provided the 14 T cell receptor beta chains below, sequenced in a study of chronic HIV infection and antiretroviral therapy. TCRdb re-derived calls from the 5' RACE reads in MiXCR, one entry per CDR3 protein. The repertoire includes more than 25,000 distinct CDR3 sequences, around 9% of them detected once, and about 2.5% sits in the top ten. Input material: peripheral blood. These receptors came from an adult who had HIV and had not received antiretroviral therapy, or was an uninfected healthy control (not recorded which).

The CDR3 nucleotides read TGCAGCGTTGAAGAATCGTCCCCCTACGAGCAGTACTTC. Translation: CSVEESSPYEQYF. The V call is TRBV29-1, the J call TRBJ2-7; D is undetermined. V lost 0 bases and J lost 2, with 8 bases in between. Germline-derived CDR1 and CDR2 are SQVTM and ANQGSEA. The CDR3 runs to 13 residues.

This chain connects TRBV2 to TRBJ1-2; D unresolved. This CDR3 region has 14 residues. Between the trimmed V and J ends, which lost 6 bases and 0 bases, there was a span of 11 bases. The germline gives CDR1 SNHLY, CDR2 FYNNEI. The CDR3 sequence: CASRWTGANYGYTF. As DNA, the CDR3 is TGTGCCAGCAGGTGGACGGGTGCTAACTATGGCTACACCTTC.

In this sample, this clonotype turned up many times. The CDR3 spells CASSLTPYEQYF. The DNA of the CDR3 is TGTGCCAGCAGCCTGACCCCCTACGAGCAGTACTTC. The genes are TRBV4-2 and TRBJ2-7; the D is unclear. CDR1 is LGHNA and CDR2 is YNFKEQ in the germline V gene. V lost 4 bases to trimming and J lost 2 bases, with 6 bases between them. There are 12 residues in the CDR3.

The chain couples TRBV5-1 to TRBJ2-1; 11 nucleotides line up with TRBD2. After removal of 0 bases from V and 1 base from J, the junction contained 6 bases not matched to a gene. The CDR3 totals 18 residues. Germline CDR1 is SGHRS and CDR2 is YFSETQ. The CDR3 sequence: CASSLVSSGGPSYNEQFF. Written as DNA, the CDR3 is TGCGCCAGCAGCTTGGTGTCTAGCGGGGGGCCTTCCTACAATGAGCAGTTCTTC.

This clonotype occurred a few times. The chain employs TRBV11-3 and TRBJ2-1; TRBD1 is a possible D gene (7 bases). The CDR3 has 15 amino acids. CDR1 and CDR2 (germline): SGHNT, YENEEA. V was pared by 4 bases and J by 7 bases, with 17 bases between. The CDR3 protein is CASSSSGGGGNEQFF. The CDR3, as DNA: TGTGCCAGCAGCTCATCAGGGGGAGGTGGGAATGAGCAGTTCTTC.

This sequence joins TRBV29-1 and TRBJ1-2, with D possibly matching TRBD1 (6 bases). Trimming pared 0 bases from V and 5 bases from J, leaving 16 bases between. Germline V gene data show CDR1 as SQVTM and CDR2 as ANQGSEA. The CDR3 has 15 residues. The CDR3 region has the DNA TGCAGCGTTGAAGAAAGCGGGACACTTTTTTATGGCTACACCTTC. Translating gives CSVEESGTLFYGYTF.

The chain employs TRBV6-2 or TRBV6-3 and TRBJ1-4; no clear D. The V end was cut by 2 bases, the J end by 6 bases, with 7 bases between. Germline lookup yields CDR1 MNHEY and CDR2 SVGEGT. This CDR3 comprises 13 residues. The CDR3 protein is CASSYPRDEKLFF. In DNA, the CDR3 is TGTGCCAGCAGTTACCCGAGGGATGAAAAACTGTTTTTT.

This clonotype was detected ten times or more. The rearrangement joins TRBV7-6 to TRBJ2-3; D remains unclear. This CDR3 has 14 amino acids. Trimming removed 4 bases from V and 1 base from J, with 9 bases in between. The V gene's germline CDR1 is SGHVS and CDR2 FNYEAQ. The CDR3 coding sequence is TGTGCCAGCAGCTCAACATACGGCACAGATACGCAGTATTTT. Translation: CASSSTYGTDTQYF. The full variable domain, completed using reference TRBV7-6 and TRBJ2-3, is GAGVSQSPRYKVTKRGQDVALRCDPISGHVSLYWYRQALGQGPEFLTYFNYEAQQDKSGLPNDRFSAERPEGSISTLTIQRTEQRDSAMYRCASSSTYGTDTQYFGPGTRLTVL.

The rearrangement uses TRBV27 and TRBJ2-1, with D unclear. The V gene lost 6 bases and the J gene lost 5 bases, with 11 bases spanning the gap. The CDR3 contains 13 residues. The V gene's germline CDR1 is MNHEY and CDR2 SMNVEV (reference sequence). The chain's CDR3 is CASRLGGNNEQFF. In DNA, the CDR3 is TGTGCCAGCAGATTGGGCGGAAACAATGAGCAGTTCTTC.

In its sample, this clonotype was seen a few times. The rearrangement uses TRBV6-5 and TRBJ2-5; TRBD1 or TRBD2 may be the D gene (5 bases each). The germline V gene has CDR1 MNHEY and CDR2 SVGAGI. Trimming left V 5 bases short and J 7 bases short, with 20 bases between. This CDR3 spans 15 amino acids. The DNA of the CDR3 is TGTGCCAGCAGTAACCCCGAAGAGGGGCTGGGGACCCAGTACTTC. This gives the protein CASSNPEEGLGTQYF.

This clonotype was found many times. V usage is TRBV20-1 and J usage is TRBJ2-1, with 7 bases that match TRBD2. Germline V lookup: CDR1 DFQATT, CDR2 SNEGSKA (reference sequence). With V trimmed by 2 bases and J by 8 bases, 9 bases remained unmatched. This CDR3 is 14 amino acids long. The chain's CDR3 is CSARRPAAGDEQFF. In DNA, the CDR3 is TGCAGTGCTAGACGCCCAGCGGCGGGAGATGAGCAGTTCTTC.

There are many counts of this clonotype. This rearrangement joins TRBV28 to TRBJ1-5; D not resolved. Germline V gives CDR1 MDHEN, CDR2 SYDVKM. With 1 base removed from V and 8 bases from J, the gap between germline ends came to 15 bases. The CDR3 extends over 15 amino acids. This CDR3 is CASSLSVGFSKPQHF. The DNA of the CDR3 is TGTGCCAGCAGTTTATCCGTAGGGTTTTCGAAGCCCCAGCATTTT.

This clonotype was detected ten times or more. The genes are TRBV2 and TRBJ2-1; D unclear. CDR1 is SNHLY and CDR2 is FYNNEI in the germline V gene. The length of the CDR3 is 11 residues. V was trimmed by 4 bases and J by 9 bases, leaving 7 bases between them. CDR3: CASSVLSEQFF. DNA of the CDR3: TGTGCCAGCAGTGTATTGAGTGAGCAGTTCTTC.

This clonotype was counted only a few times. The chain employs TRBV13 and TRBJ2-5, with D maybe TRBD1 (5 bases). Per germline, CDR1 PRHDT and CDR2 FYEKMQ (reference sequence). This CDR3 region has 15 residues. Trimming stripped 0 bases from V and 1 base from J, with 9 bases between. CDR3 in amino acids: CASSLGREIQETQYF. The CDR3 DNA sequence: TGTGCCAGCAGCTTAGGCAGGGAAATCCAAGAGACCCAGTACTTC. Full variable domain (rest looked up from reference TRBV13 and TRBJ2-5): AAGVIQSPRHLIKEKRETATLKCYPIPRHDTVYWYQQGPGQDPQFLISFYEKMQSDKGSIPDRFSAQQFSDYHSELNMSSLELGDSALYFCASSLGREIQETQYFGPGTRLLVL.